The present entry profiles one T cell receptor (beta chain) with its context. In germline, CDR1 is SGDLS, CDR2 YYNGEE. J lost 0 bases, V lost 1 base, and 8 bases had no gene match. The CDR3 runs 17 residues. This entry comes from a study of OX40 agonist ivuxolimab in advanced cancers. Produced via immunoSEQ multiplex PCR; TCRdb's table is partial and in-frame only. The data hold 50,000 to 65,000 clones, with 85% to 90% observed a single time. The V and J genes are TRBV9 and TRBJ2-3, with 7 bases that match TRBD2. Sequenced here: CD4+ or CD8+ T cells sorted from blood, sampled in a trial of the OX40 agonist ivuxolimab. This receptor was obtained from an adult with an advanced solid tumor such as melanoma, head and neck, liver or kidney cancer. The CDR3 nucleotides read TGTGCCAGCAGCGTATCAGGGCTAGCGGCTAGCACAGATACGCAGTATTTT. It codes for CASSVSGLAASTDTQYF.